A selection of T cell receptor beta chains follows, all from one sample in a study of molecular identifiers for immune sequencing clone quantification. TCRdb reprocessed the PCR reads via MiXCR and lists one record per CDR3 protein. The sample includes around 300,000 distinct CDR3 sequences, roughly 24% seen only once; the top ten take 0.74%. Specimen: naive CD8+ T cells from blood, with Jurkat cell RNA spiked in. Every receptor here comes from a human donor in good health. Some libraries in this study had Jurkat cell RNA spiked in. Each CDR3 is given without its conserved first and last residue.

J	V	CDR3
TRBJ2-7	TRBV19	ASSMGLRSSSYEQY
TRBJ2-7	TRBV12-3/TRBV12-4	ASSPDSPEQY
TRBJ1-5	TRBV24-1	ATSASGSNQPQH
TRBJ1-4	TRBV29-1	SVQGSFATNEKLF
TRBJ1-4	TRBV19	ASSIGTGYYEKLF
TRBJ1-4	TRBV7-9	ASSSGTDPEKLF
TRBJ2-7	TRBV25-1	ASQGLAPYEQY
TRBJ1-6	TRBV20-1	SASKTRGGTGYNSPLH
TRBJ1-1	TRBV27	ASNMLGSTEAF
TRBJ2-3	TRBV29-1	SALTSGRADTQY
TRBJ2-3	TRBV27	ASNLYYRTTDTQY
TRBJ2-5	TRBV30	AWMPAGTQY
TRBJ1-5	TRBV15	ATSSFRGQPQH
TRBJ1-1	TRBV27	ASSPLGGGLNTEAF
TRBJ2-1	TRBV3-1	ASSQVGLAGAGEQF
TRBJ1-2	TRBV4-3	ASSQVAGLIYGYT
TRBJ2-7	TRBV4-3	ASSQALAGGYEQY
TRBJ2-3	TRBV7-9	ASSPYQGGEGDTQY
TRBJ2-2	TRBV24-1	ATSDLGGQGVTGELF
TRBJ2-1	TRBV4-1	ASSQDLGQGFYNEQF
TRBJ2-7	TRBV6-6	ATNPGALSEKY
TRBJ1-5	TRBV12-3/TRBV12-4	ASSPPGPDNQPQH
TRBJ2-2	TRBV14	ASSQAGARAGELF
TRBJ2-2	TRBV24-1	ATSEVGQNTGELF
TRBJ2-3	TRBV5-8	ASSLLLVSGVDTQY
TRBJ2-3	TRBV28	ASSQGYTDTQY
TRBJ1-1	TRBV12-5	ASGLSRNTEAF
TRBJ2-1	TRBV19	ASIWYNEQF
TRBJ2-1	TRBV3-1	ASSQDVTVYNEQF
TRBJ2-1	TRBV13	ASSPNRDRANEQF
TRBJ2-2	TRBV7-2	ASSPGLAGGYTGELF
TRBJ2-1	TRBV29-1	SALAPEQF
TRBJ1-4	TRBV4-1	ASSQGKGRLF
TRBJ2-1	TRBV11-2	ASSSLNSGQF
TRBJ1-6	TRBV30	AWIQGENSPLH
TRBJ2-1	TRBV11-2	ASSPPGGAYNEQF
TRBJ2-7	TRBV6-1	AISHEQY
TRBJ2-5	TRBV28	ASLPGQRYQETQY
TRBJ1-1	TRBV6-5	ASSYSESLEAF
TRBJ2-3	TRBV7-9	ASSLLGRDAFTDTQY
TRBJ2-3	TRBV5-1	ASSAWEGGTTDTQY
TRBJ1-1	TRBV7-9	ASSWTGSTEAF
TRBJ1-4	TRBV4-1	ASSPGREKLF
TRBJ1-1	TRBV12-3/TRBV12-4	ASNPTGRTFEAF
TRBJ2-7	TRBV10-2	ASTLAGTASYEQY
TRBJ2-3	TRBV2	ASSEGPLRDTQY
TRBJ1-5	TRBV10-3	AFSDGGSNQPQH
TRBJ2-3	TRBV4-1	ASSQEVPSGGSTDTQY
TRBJ2-7	TRBV30	AWSIGDTYEQY
TRBJ1-1	TRBV6-2/TRBV6-3	ASSYPTENTEAF
TRBJ2-3	TRBV19	ASKGSDTQY
TRBJ2-5	TRBV13	ASRYRGGGETQY
TRBJ1-5	TRBV6-8	ASSNTGTGTNQPQH